Given below is one T cell receptor beta chain in context. What it binds is not known. Patients with autoimmune history or systemic immunosuppression were excluded. This record comes from a study of OX40 agonist ivuxolimab in advanced cancers. Study-level findings and limits: There were also nonresponders showing low normalized T-cell clonal expansion. The antigens recognized by the expanded peripheral T cells, that is their antigen specificity, were not determined. There was clonal expansion of CD4+ and CD8+ blood T cells by week 6 at 0.1 to 3.0 mg/kg.

Per the germline V gene, CDR1 is SGHAT and CDR2 is FQNNGV. The CDR3 length is 16 residues. The V gene lost 5 bases and the J gene lost 5 bases, with 18 bases spanning the gap. The protocol was immunoSEQ multiplex PCR, while the TCRdb copy is restricted to in-frame clones and leaves out a portion. The sample contains around 40,000 clones, about 88% of which appear only once. The V gene is TRBV11-2, the J gene TRBJ2-2; D might be TRBD2 (7 bases). This receptor was taken from an adult with an advanced solid tumor such as melanoma, head and neck, liver or kidney cancer. This sample comprised CD4+ or CD8+ T cells sorted from blood, obtained in a trial of the OX40 agonist ivuxolimab. The CDR3, as DNA: TGTGCCAGCAGCAAGACCGGGGGGCTGGGGACCGGGGAGCTGTTTTTT. This encodes CASSKTGGLGTGELFF.